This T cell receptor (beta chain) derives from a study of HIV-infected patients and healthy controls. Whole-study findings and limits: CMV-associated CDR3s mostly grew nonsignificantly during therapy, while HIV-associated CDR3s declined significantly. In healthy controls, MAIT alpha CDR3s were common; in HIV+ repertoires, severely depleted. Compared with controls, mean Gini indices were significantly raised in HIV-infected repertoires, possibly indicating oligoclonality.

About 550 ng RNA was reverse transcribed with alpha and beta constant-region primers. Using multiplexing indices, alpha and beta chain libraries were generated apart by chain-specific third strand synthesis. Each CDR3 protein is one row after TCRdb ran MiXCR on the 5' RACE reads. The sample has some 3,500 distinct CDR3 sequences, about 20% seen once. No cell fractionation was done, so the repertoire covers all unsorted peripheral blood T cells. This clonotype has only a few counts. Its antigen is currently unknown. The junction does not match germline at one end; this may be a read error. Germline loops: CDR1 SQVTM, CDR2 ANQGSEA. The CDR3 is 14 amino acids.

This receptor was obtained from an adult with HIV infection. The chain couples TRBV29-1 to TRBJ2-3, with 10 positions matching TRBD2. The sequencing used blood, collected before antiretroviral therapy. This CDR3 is CSVTSGGATNTQYF. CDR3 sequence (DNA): TGCAGCGTCACGAGCGGGGGGGCCACAAATACGCAGTATTTT.